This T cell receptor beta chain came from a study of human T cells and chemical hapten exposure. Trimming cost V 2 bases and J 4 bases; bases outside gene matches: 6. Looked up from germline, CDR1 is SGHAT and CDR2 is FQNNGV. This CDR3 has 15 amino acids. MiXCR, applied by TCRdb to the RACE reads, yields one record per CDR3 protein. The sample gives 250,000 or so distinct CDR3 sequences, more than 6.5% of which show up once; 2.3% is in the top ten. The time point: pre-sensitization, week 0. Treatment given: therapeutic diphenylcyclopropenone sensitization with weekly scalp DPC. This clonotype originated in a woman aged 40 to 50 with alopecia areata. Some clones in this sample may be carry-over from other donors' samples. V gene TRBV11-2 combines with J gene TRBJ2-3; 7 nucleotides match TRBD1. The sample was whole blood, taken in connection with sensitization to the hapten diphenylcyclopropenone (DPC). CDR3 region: CASSLTGDRSDTQYF. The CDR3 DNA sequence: TGTGCCAGCAGCTTAACCGGGGACAGATCAGATACGCAGTATTTT.